The entry below gives a single T cell receptor beta chain sequence along with its context. V shed 5 bases, J shed 0 bases, and the junction held 5 bases outside the gene matches. Germline V gene sequence: CDR1 SGHAT, CDR2 FQNNGV. The CDR3 is 16 amino acids. The sample is drawn from a study of blood T cell repertoires in COVID-19. Overall study: Specimens from acute and convalescent COVID-19 originated in the United States, Italy and Spain.

As handled by the study authors: Nucleated cell counts were estimated from reference gene primer amplification. Produced via immunoSEQ multiplex PCR; TCRdb's table is partial and in-frame only. V, J and clone size are taken as reported in that table, and D and trimming were inferred from the DNA itself. The sample holds about 190,000 clones, 80% to 90% seen once. The chain recombines TRBV11-2 with TRBJ2-7; TRBD2 matches at 12 bases. The clonotype originates from a woman in her 70s with COVID-19, enrolled during active disease. The specimen sequenced was peripheral blood. The CDR3 is CASSKRTSGASYEQYF. The CDR3 DNA is TGTGCCAGCAGCAAGCGGACTAGCGGGGCCTCCTACGAGCAGTACTTC.